The clone carrying this TCR beta chain came up a few times. Its target is unknown. These data come from a study of T cells in localized non-small cell lung cancer. Notes on the study in general: Sequencing was limited to one tumor region, leaving the possibility of heterogeneity open. Longer survival (overall) was linked to higher T cell density in blood. Adjacent uninvolved lung tissue had the highest T cell clonality, exceeding tumor. Among the top 100 tumor clones, a median approximately 55 appeared in adjacent lung.

The CDR3 contains 14 residues. Trimming took off 6 bases at V and 4 bases at J, with 15 bases between the two ends. CDR1 is LNHDA, CDR2 SQIVND, per germline (reference sequence). The assay was immunoSEQ multiplex PCR, and TCRdb's table has in-frame clones only and misses some. The sample records 55,000 to 65,000 clones, roughly 90% being singletons. The chain couples TRBV19 to TRBJ1-2; D possibly corresponds to TRBD1 (5 bases). This sequence was found in a man aged 35-69 years with stage I squamous cell lung carcinoma. The sequencing here drew on peripheral blood, taken before any cancer treatment. The CDR3 protein is CASSTGTSGYGYTF. The CDR3 DNA sequence: TGTGCCAGTAGCACCGGGACTTCGGGCTATGGCTACACCTTC.